These 17 T cell receptor beta chains were all obtained from the same sample, sequenced in a study of T-cell memory formation after mild COVID-19. TCRdb called the 5' RACE reads again in MiXCR, with one record for every CDR3 protein. The sample carries approximately 350,000 distinct CDR3 sequences, roughly 13% recorded once. The sequenced material came from PBMCs or a T cell subset sorted from them (not recorded which). Receptor source: a man between 18 and 29 years old who had mild COVID-19 (a few samples of this study predate the infection). Cell type and time point are not known.

This sequence joins TRBV7-2 and TRBJ2-2, with D perhaps TRBD1 (5 bases). Trimming stripped 2 bases from V and 4 bases from J, with 17 bases between. This CDR3 spans 17 amino acids. CDR1 is SGHTA and CDR2 is FQGNSA in the germline V gene. This chain's CDR3 is CASSLRTLTAITGELFF. CDR3 coding DNA: TGTGCCAGCAGCTTACGAACGCTGACAGCTATCACCGGGGAGCTGTTTTTT. Variable domain in full (rest from reference TRBV7-2 and TRBJ2-2): GAGVSQSPSNKVTEKGKDVELRCDPISGHTALYWYRQSLGQGLEFLIYFQGNSAPDKSGLPSDRFSAERTGGSVSTLTIQRTQQEDSAVYLCASSLRTLTAITGELFFGEGSRLTVL.

The chain links TRBV12-3 or TRBV12-4 to TRBJ1-2; D possibly corresponds to TRBD1 (5 bases). Trimming cost V 3 bases and J 4 bases, with 15 bases left between them. The CDR3 totals 15 residues. The CDR3 loop reads CASSFRQLGPYGYTF. CDR3 coding DNA: TGTGCCAGCAGTTTCAGACAGCTCGGACCCTATGGCTACACCTTC.

This clonotype was picked up a small number of times. This sequence joins TRBV6-5 and TRBJ1-2; no clear D. V lost 0 bases and J lost 3, with 11 bases in between. The CDR3 sequence is 15 residues long. The germline CDR1 and CDR2 sequences are MNHEY and SVGAGI. The CDR3 sequence is CASSYSQPHYYGYTF. CDR3 bases: TGTGCCAGCAGTTACTCTCAGCCCCATTACTATGGCTACACCTTC.

This clonotype was counted a few times. V usage is TRBV7-8 and J usage is TRBJ1-3; D not resolved. From germline, CDR1 is SGHVS and CDR2 FQNEAQ. The CDR3 has 15 residues. The V end was cut by 2 bases, the J end by 3 bases, with 11 bases between. DNA for the CDR3: TGTGCCAGCAGCTTAAGCCAGTACGTTGGAAACACCATATATTTT. Protein product: CASSLSQYVGNTIYF.

This rearrangement joins TRBV24-1 to TRBJ2-7; TRBD1 matches 9 bases. This CDR3 region has 14 residues. J lost 9 bases, V lost 12 bases, and 17 bases had no gene match. Germline V lookup: CDR1 KGHDR, CDR2 SFDVKD. The CDR3 is CAPRDRASTKGQYV. Written as DNA, the CDR3 is TGTGCCCCTCGGGACAGGGCCTCTACGAAGGGGCAGTACGTC.

A few counts support this clonotype. The chain combines TRBV5-1 with TRBJ1-2; 7 bases are a match to TRBD1. V trimming: 2 bases; J trimming: 8 bases; junction bases outside the gene matches: 6. The CDR3 consists of 13 residues. Germline lookup yields CDR1 SGHRS and CDR2 YFSETQ. CDR3 region: CASSFTGEGGYTF. The CDR3 nucleotides read TGCGCCAGCAGCTTTACAGGGGAAGGAGGCTACACCTTC.

The rearrangement links TRBV4-2 to TRBJ2-7, with 7 bases fitting TRBD2. Germline CDR1 is LGHNA and CDR2 is YNFKEQ. The CDR3 spans 15 residues. Trimming at V came to 0 bases and at J to 2 bases, leaving 4 bases not matched to a gene. The CDR3 DNA reads as TGTGCCAGCAGCCAAGATCCGGCGGGGGCCTACGAGCAGTACTTC. It is translated as CASSQDPAGAYEQYF.

The V gene is TRBV11-2, the J gene TRBJ1-3; D unresolved. Germline V gene data show CDR1 as SGHAT and CDR2 as FQNNGV. This CDR3 is 15 amino acids long. V was pared by 4 bases and J by 4 bases, with 14 bases between. The CDR3 DNA sequence: TGTGCCAGCAGCTCGAGGCGGGATCCGGGAAACACCATATATTTT. The encoded protein is CASSSRRDPGNTIYF. Complete variable domain (other parts from reference TRBV11-2 and TRBJ1-3): EAGVAQSPRYKIIEKRQSVAFWCNPISGHATLYWYQQILGQGPKLLIQFQNNGVVDDSQLPKDRFSAERLKGVDSTLKIQPAKLEDSAVYLCASSSRRDPGNTIYFGEGSWLTVV.

This clonotype was recorded a few times. The chain couples TRBV12-3 or TRBV12-4 to TRBJ2-7; 9 nucleotides align to TRBD1. V shed 6 bases and J 4 bases; nucleotides not matched to a gene: 10. There are 15 residues in the CDR3. CDR3 in amino acids: CASSSPGTGIYEQYF. The CDR3 DNA is TGTGCCAGCAGCTCCCCCGGGACAGGGATATACGAGCAGTACTTC.

In its sample, this clonotype was seen a few times. The chain links TRBV20-1 to TRBJ2-7; D may be TRBD1 or TRBD2 (5 bases each). This CDR3 contains 15 residues. Trimming took off 7 bases at V and 1 base at J, with 20 bases between the two ends. The V gene's germline CDR1 is DFQATT and CDR2 SNEGSKA (reference sequence). Here the CDR3 reads CSGTSGALDSYEQYF. Here the CDR3 DNA reads TGCAGTGGGACTTCCGGGGCCCTCGATTCCTACGAGCAGTACTTC.

This clonotype was counted only a few times. The J gene is TRBJ2-7, the V gene TRBV4-1, with 9 bases aligning to TRBD1. The CDR3 contains 16 residues. V shed 4 bases and J 2 bases; nucleotides not matched to a gene: 9. The germline gives CDR1 MGHRA, CDR2 YSYEKL. CDR3 DNA sequence: TGCGCCAGCAGCCTTAGACAGGGGGAAGGAACCTACGAGCAGTACTTC. Translating gives CASSLRQGEGTYEQYF.

This clonotype was seen only once. The V gene is TRBV5-1, the J gene TRBJ2-7; 7 bases fit TRBD1. Germline-derived CDR1 and CDR2 are SGHRS and YFSETQ. The CDR3 totals 14 residues. After removal of 4 bases from V and 1 base from J, the junction contained 5 bases not matched to a gene. The CDR3 region is CASSREGQSYEQYF. CDR3 nucleotides: TGCGCCAGCAGCCGTGAGGGACAGTCCTACGAGCAGTACTTC.

This chain uses TRBV12-3 or TRBV12-4 with TRBJ1-3, with a weak D call TRBD1 (5 bases). The CDR3 consists of 17 residues. V was cut by 4 bases and J by 0 bases, with 16 bases left in between. The CDR3 nucleotides are TGTGCCAGCAGTTCCCCCCGGGACCAAAGCTCTGGAAACACCATATATTTT. Protein: CASSSPRDQSSGNTIYF.

This clonotype was seen only a few times. V and J are TRBV5-1 and TRBJ2-2; no clear D gene. Trimming removed 6 bases at V and 0 bases at J, with 12 bases between. CDR3 length: 15 amino acids. Germline-derived CDR1 and CDR2 are SGHRS and YFSETQ. The CDR3 here is CASTHLTANTGELFF. The CDR3 coding sequence is TGCGCCAGCACCCACCTGACCGCGAACACCGGGGAGCTGTTTTTT.

This clonotype was picked up a small number of times. The V call is TRBV6-2 or TRBV6-3, the J call TRBJ1-5; 9 nucleotides line up with TRBD1. V gave up 7 bases and J gave up 4 bases; unmatched junction bases: 11. The CDR3 totals 16 residues. Germline V CDR1 and CDR2: MNHEY, SVGEGT. The CDR3 sequence: CASTDDRGYGNQPQHF. The DNA for the CDR3 is TGTGCCAGCACCGACGACAGGGGGTACGGGAATCAGCCCCAGCATTTT.

At least ten counts were recorded for this clonotype. The chain couples TRBV18 to TRBJ2-7, with 8 bases identical to TRBD2. Germline V gives CDR1 KGHSH, CDR2 LQKENI. The CDR3 length is 15 residues. V trimming: 2 bases; J trimming: 6 bases; junction bases outside the gene matches: 9. In DNA form, the CDR3 reads TGTGCCAGCTCACCAGGGACTAGGGGGAGTGTCGAGCAGTACGTC. It encodes CASSPGTRGSVEQYV.

This clonotype was observed a handful of times. CDR3 amino acids: CASSLVAVNTGELFF. CDR3 DNA: TGTGCCAGCAGCTTAGTGGCAGTGAACACCGGGGAGCTGTTTTTT. This chain links TRBV7-2 with TRBJ2-2; D remains ambiguous. In germline, CDR1 is SGHTA, CDR2 FQGNSA. The V and J ends lost 1 base and 1 base respectively, with 7 bases between them. The CDR3 has 15 residues.